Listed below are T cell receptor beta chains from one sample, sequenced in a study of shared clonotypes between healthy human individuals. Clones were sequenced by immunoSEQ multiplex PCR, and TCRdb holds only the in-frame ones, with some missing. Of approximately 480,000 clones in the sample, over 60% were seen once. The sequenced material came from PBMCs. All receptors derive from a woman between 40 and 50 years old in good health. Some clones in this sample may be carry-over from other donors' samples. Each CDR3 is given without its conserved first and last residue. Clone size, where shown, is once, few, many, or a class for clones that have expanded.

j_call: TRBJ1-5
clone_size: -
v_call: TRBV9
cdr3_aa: ASSDGQENQPQH

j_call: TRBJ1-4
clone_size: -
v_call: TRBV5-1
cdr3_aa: ASSDETPPTNEKLF

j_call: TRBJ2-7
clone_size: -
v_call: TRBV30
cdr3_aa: AWSEGSYEQY

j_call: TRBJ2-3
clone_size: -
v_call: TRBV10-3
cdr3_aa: AIPGQSTDTQY

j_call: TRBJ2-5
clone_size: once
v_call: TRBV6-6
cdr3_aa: ASGNYQETQY

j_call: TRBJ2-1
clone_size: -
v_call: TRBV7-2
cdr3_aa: ASSLVAASSYNEQF

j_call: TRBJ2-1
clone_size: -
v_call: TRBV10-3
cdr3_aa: AISVRDPSYNEQF

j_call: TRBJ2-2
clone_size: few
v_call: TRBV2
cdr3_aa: ATLRGGSGELF

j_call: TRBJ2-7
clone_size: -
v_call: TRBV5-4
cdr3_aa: ASSLAGGRLYEQY

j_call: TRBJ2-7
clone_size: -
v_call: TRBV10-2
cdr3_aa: ASRAGGDDYEQY

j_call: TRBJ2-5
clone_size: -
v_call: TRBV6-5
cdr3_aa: ASSSNPQNQETQY

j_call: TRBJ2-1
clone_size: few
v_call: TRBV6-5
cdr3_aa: ASSYIESSSEQF

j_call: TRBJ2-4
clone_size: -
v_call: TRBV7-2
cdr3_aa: ASSLNGENIQY

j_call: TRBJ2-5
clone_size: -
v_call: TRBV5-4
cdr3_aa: ASSPQGGQKETQY

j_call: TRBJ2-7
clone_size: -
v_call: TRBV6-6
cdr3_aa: ASSPGVYEQY

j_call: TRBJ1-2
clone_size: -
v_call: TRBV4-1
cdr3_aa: ASSQDPANYGYT

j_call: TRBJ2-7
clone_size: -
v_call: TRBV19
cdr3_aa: ASARGYEQY

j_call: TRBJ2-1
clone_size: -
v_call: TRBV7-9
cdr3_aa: ASSLVGSGRARSYNEQF

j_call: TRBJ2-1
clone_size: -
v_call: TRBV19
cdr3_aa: ASSPEGDRGYNEQF

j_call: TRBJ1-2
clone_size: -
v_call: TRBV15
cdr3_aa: ATSRDRLNYGYT

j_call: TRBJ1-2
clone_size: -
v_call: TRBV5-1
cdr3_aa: ASSLGPGTAYGYT

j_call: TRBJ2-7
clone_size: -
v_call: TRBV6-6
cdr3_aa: ASSRDRVYEQY

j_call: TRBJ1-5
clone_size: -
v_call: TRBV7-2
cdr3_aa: ASSLALYSNQPQH

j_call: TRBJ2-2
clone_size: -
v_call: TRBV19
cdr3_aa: ASSIRQGANPGELF

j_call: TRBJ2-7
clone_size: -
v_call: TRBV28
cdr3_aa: ASSQSGPVKQY

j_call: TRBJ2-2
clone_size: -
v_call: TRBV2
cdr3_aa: ASSDGLANTGELF

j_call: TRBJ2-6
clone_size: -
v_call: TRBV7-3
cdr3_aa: ASSPFSSGANVLT

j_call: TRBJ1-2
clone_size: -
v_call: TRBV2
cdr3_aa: ASTGVKGQGYGYT

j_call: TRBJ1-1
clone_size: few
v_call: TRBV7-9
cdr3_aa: ASSVDRNTEAF

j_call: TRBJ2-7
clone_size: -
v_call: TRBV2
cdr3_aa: ASSEGWGHEQY

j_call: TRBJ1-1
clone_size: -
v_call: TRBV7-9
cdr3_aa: ASSYRDTEAF

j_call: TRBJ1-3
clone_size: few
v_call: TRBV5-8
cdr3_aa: AWAPVLYSGNTIY

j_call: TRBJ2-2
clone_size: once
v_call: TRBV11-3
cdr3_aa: ASSPSGYTGELF

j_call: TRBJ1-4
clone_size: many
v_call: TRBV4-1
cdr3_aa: ASSQDGRQGLATNEKLF

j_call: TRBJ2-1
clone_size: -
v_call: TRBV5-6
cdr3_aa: ASSSFPGGEGPYNEQF

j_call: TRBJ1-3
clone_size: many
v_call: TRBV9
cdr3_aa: ASSVGWESRRSGNTIY

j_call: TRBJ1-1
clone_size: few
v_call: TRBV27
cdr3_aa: ASSLTGITEAF

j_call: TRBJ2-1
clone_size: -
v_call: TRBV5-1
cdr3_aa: ASSLATGGGVNEQF

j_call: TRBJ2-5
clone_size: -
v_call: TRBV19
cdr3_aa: ASSIAPLGETQY

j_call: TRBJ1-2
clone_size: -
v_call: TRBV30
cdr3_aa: AWSVGSIRYGYT

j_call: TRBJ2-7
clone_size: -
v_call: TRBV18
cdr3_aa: ASSPGQDPYEQY

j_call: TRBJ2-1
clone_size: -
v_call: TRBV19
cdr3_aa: ASSILKGEQF

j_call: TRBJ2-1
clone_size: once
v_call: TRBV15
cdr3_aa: ATSRDPPGLAGAEQF

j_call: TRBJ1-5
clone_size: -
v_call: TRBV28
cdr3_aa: ASSLVKFQPQH

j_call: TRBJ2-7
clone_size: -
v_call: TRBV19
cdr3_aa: ASKRGQGSYEQY